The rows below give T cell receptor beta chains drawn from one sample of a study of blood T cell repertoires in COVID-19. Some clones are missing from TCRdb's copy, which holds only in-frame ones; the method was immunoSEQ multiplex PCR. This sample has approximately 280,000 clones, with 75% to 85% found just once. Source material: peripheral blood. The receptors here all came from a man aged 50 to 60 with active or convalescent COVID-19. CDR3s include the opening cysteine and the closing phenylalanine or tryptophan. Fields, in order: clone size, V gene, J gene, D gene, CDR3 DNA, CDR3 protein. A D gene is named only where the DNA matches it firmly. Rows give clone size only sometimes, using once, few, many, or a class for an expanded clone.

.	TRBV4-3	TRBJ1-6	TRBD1	TGCGCCAGCAGCCAGGGACAGGGGTTGAATTCACCCCTCCACTTT	CASSQGQGLNSPLHF
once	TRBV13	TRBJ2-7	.	TGTGCCAGCTCGCCCCGGGACACGTCCTACGAGCAGTACTTC	CASSPRDTSYEQYF
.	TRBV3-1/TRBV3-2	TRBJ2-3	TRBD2	TGTGCCAGCGGTTTAGCGGGAGTAGGGGATACGCAGTATTTT	CASGLAGVGDTQYF
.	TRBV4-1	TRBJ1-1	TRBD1	TGCGCCAGCAGCCCGACAGGGGGCAGAGCTTTCTTT	CASSPTGGRAFF
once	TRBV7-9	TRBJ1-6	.	TGTGCCAGCTCCGGACAGCTAAATTCACCCCTCCACTTT	CASSGQLNSPLHF
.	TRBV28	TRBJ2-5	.	TGTGCCAGCGCCGGGTTTAGAAAGACCCAGTACTTC	CASAGFRKTQYF
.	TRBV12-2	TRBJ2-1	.	TGTGCAAGTCGCTCCCACCTAGCGGGCCGATACAATGAGCAGTTCTTC	CASRSHLAGRYNEQFF
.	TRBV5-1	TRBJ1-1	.	TGCGCCAGCAGCTCCGGAACAGGTGGGAACACTGAAGCTTTCTTT	CASSSGTGGNTEAFF
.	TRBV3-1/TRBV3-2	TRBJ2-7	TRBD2	TGTGCCAGCAGCTTGAGCGGGAGTTACGAGCAGTACTTC	CASSLSGSYEQYF
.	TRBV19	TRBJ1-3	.	TGTGCCAGTACCCCAACCACAGGGACTGGAAACACCATATATTTT	CASTPTTGTGNTIYF
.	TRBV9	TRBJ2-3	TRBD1	TGTGCCAGCAGCGTAGTCCCAGGGGGACAGACAGATACGCAGTATTTT	CASSVVPGGQTDTQYF
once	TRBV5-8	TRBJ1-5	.	TGTGCCAGCAGCTCCAGGGTCTGGGATCAGCCCCAGCATTTT	CASSSRVWDQPQHF
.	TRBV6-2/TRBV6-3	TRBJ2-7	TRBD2	TGTGCCAGCAGTTACAAGATAGCGGGAGTGTATTCCTACGAGCAGTACTTC	CASSYKIAGVYSYEQYF
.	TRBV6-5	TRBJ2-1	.	TGTGCCAGCTCCGCTCAGGGGTACAATGAGCAGTTCTTC	CASSAQGYNEQFF
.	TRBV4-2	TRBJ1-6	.	TGTGCCAGCAGCCCACCCGGGATTAAGGACGGTTCACCCCTCCACTTT	CASSPPGIKDGSPLHF
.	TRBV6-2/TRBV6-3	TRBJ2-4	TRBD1	TGTGCCAGCAGTTACTCGATGGGACAGGGGGCAGCCAAAAACATTCAGTACTTC	CASSYSMGQGAAKNIQYF
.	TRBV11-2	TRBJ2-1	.	TGTGCCAGCAGCTTAGTAAGAGGTAATGAGCAGTTCTTC	CASSLVRGNEQFF
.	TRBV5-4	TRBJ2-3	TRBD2	TGTGCCAGCAGCCCAAGACTAGCAGGTGTGGCAGATACGCAGTATTTT	CASSPRLAGVADTQYF
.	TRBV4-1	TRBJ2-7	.	TGCGCCAGCAGCCAAGATTGGGCTACTGAGCAGTACTTC	CASSQDWATEQYF
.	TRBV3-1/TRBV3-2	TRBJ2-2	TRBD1	TGTGCCAGCACACCTCATCCGGGACAGGGGGATCAGACCGGGGAGCTGTTTTTT	CASTPHPGQGDQTGELFF
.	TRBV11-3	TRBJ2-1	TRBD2	TGTGCCAGCAGCCTGGGAGCGGGAGGGACCTACAATGAGCAGTTCTTC	CASSLGAGGTYNEQFF
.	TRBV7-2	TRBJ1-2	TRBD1	TGTGCCAGCAGCTGGACAGGCAATAACTATGGCTACACCTTC	CASSWTGNNYGYTF
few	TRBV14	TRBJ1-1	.	TGTGCCAGCCGCCCATCAGACTCATGGGGCATGAACACTGAAGCTTTCTTT	CASRPSDSWGMNTEAFF
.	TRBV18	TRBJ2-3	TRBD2	TGTGCCAGCTCACCAAACCCTTCTAGCGGGAGCACAGATACGCAGTATTTT	CASSPNPSSGSTDTQYF
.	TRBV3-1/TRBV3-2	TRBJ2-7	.	TGTGCCAGCAGCCAATATAAGGGGCCCTACGAGCAGTACTTC	CASSQYKGPYEQYF
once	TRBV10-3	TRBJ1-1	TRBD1	TGTGCCATCAGTGAGGTAACAGGGGGGGTGAACACTGAAGCTTTCTTT	CAISEVTGGVNTEAFF
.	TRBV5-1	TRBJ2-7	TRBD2	TGCGCCAGCAGCTTGGCTCCCCGGGTAGCGGGAGTTAACGAGCAGTACTTC	CASSLAPRVAGVNEQYF
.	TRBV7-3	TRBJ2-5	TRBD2	TGTGCCAGCAGCATCGGACTAGCGGGAGTAGAGACCCAGTACTTC	CASSIGLAGVETQYF
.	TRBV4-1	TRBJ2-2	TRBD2	TGCGCCAGCAGCCAGAGCGGACGGGAGGCCGGGGAGCTGTTTTTT	CASSQSGREAGELFF